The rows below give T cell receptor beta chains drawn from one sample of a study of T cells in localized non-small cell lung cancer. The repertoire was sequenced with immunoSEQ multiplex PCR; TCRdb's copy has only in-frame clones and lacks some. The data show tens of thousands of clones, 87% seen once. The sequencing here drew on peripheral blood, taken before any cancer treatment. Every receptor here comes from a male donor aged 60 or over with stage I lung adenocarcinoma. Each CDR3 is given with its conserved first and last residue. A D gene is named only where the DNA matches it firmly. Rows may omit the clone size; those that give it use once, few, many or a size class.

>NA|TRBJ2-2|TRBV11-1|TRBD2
TGTGCCAGCAGCTTAGTCACTAGCGGGGCGACCGGGGAGCTGTTTTTT
CASSLVTSGATGELFF
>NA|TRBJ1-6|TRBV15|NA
TGTGCCACCAGCAGAAAAGGGGGGGGTGTTGGTTCACCCCTCCACTTT
CATSRKGGGVGSPLHF
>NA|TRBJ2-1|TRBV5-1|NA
TGCGCCAGCAGCTCACGACAGGGAGGATTCGGCAATGAGCAGTTCTTC
CASSSRQGGFGNEQFF
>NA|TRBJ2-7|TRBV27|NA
TGTGCCAGCAGTTTATCCACGGCGGGTTCGTACGAGCAGTACTTC
CASSLSTAGSYEQYF
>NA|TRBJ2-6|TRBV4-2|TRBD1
TGTGCCAGCAGCCAGGGACAGGGAGGGGCCAACGTCCTGACTTTC
CASSQGQGGANVLTF
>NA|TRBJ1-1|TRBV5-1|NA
TGCGCCAGCAGCTCCGGGACGGAGAACACTGAAGCTTTCTTT
CASSSGTENTEAFF
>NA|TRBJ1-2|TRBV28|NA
TGTGCCAGCAGTTTGGGGGCGGGACGGCCGTACTATGGCTACACCTTC
CASSLGAGRPYYGYTF
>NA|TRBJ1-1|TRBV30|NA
TGTGCCTGGAGTGGGGTGCAATCTGAAGCTTTCTTT
CAWSGVQSEAFF
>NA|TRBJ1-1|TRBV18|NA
TGTGCCAGCTCACCAGGGGAACCGTTGAACACTGAAGCTTTCTTT
CASSPGEPLNTEAFF
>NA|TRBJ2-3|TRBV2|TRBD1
TGTGCCAGCAGCCCGCAGGGGGCCGGAGATACGCAGTATTTT
CASSPQGAGDTQYF
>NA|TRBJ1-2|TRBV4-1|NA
TGCGCCAGCAGCATCAACCGAAAGACCTATGGCTACACCTTC
CASSINRKTYGYTF
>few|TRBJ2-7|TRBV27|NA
TGTGCCAGCAGTTTGGTGGGGGGGGCCGTTAGTTTATACGAGCAGTACTTC
CASSLVGGAVSLYEQYF
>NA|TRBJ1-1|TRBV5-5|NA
TGTGCCAGCAGCTTGACCGGCACTGAAGCTTTCTTT
CASSLTGTEAFF
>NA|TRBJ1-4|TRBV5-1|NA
TGCGCCAGCAGCCCGCGGGACTTCGATGAAAAACTGTTTTTT
CASSPRDFDEKLFF
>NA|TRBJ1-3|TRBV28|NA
TGTGCCAGCAGTTTCCTGACATCCGGCTCTGGAAACACCATATATTTT
CASSFLTSGSGNTIYF
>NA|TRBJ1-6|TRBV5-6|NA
TGTGCCAGCAGCGCGGACAGCGTCGGGGTACCCCTCCACTTT
CASSADSVGVPLHF